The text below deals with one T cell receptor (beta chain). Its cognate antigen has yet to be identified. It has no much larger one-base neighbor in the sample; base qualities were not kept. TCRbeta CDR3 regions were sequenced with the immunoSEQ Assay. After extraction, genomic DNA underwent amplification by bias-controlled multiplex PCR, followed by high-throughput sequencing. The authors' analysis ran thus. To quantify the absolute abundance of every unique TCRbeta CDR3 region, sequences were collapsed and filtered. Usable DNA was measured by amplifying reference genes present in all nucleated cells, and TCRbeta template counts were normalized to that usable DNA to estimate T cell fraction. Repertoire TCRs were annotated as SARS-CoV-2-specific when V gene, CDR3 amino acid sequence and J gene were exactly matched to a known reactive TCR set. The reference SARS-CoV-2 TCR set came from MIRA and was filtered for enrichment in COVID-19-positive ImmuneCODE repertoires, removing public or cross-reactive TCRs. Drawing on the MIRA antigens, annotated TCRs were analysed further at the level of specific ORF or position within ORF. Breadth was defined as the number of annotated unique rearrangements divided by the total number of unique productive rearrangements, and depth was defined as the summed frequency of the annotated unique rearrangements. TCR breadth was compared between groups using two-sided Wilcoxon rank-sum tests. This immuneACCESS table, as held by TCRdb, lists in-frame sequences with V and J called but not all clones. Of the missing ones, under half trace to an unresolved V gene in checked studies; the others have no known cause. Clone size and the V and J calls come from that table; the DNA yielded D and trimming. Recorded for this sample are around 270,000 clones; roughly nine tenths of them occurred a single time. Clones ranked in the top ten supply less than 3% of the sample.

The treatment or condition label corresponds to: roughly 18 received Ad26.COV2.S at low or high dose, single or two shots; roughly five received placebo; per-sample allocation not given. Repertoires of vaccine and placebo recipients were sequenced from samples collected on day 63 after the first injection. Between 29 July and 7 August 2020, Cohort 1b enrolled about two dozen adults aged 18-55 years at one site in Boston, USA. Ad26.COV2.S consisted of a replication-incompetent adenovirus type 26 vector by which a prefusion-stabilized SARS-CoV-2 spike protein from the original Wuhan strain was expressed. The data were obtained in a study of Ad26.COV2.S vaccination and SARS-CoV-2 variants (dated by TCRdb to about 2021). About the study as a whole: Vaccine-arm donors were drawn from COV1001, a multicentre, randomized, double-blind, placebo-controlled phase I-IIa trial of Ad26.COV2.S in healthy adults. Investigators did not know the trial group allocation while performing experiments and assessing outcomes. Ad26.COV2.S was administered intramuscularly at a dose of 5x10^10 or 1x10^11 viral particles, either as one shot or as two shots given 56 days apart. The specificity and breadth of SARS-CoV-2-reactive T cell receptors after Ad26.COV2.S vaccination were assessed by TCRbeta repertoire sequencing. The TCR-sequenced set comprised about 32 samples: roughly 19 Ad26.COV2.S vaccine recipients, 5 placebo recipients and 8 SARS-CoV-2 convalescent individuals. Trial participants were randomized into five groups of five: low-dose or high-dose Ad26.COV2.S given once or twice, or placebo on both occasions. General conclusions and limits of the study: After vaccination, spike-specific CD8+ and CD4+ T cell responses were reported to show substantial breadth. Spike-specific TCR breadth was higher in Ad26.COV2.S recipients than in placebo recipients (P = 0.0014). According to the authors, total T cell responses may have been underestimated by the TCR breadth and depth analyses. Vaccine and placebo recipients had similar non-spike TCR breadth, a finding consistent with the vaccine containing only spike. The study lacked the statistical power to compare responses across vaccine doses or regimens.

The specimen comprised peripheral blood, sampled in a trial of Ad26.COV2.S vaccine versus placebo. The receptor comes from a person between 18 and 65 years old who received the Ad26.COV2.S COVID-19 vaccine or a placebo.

The DNA sequence reads TGTGCCAGCAGCAAAGGTGATATGGAGTCGTACGATCAGCCCCAGCATTTT. Protein translation: CASSKGDMESYDQPQHF. The rearranged chain carries TRBV21-1 and TRBJ1-5. TRBV21-1 is noted as a pseudogene. The CDR3 numbers 17 residues from cysteine through phenylalanine. CDR3 DNA only is kept here, 51 bases in frame from base 1.